The 14 T cell receptor beta chains below all came from one sample that was sequenced in a study of blood T cell repertoires in COVID-19. TCRdb's table, derived via immunoSEQ multiplex PCR, lists solely in-frame clones and lacks some. The table records 250,000 to 400,000 clones, about nine tenths of them present only once. The specimen was peripheral blood. These receptors were collected from a woman in her twenties or thirties with COVID-19, enrolled during active disease.

This chain joins TRBV2 and TRBJ2-1; D is possibly TRBD1 (6 bases). Germline lookup yields CDR1 SNHLY and CDR2 FYNNEI. The CDR3 extends over 12 amino acids. V was trimmed by 8 bases and J by 10 bases, leaving 15 bases between them. Here the CDR3 reads CASLNRVEEQFF. CDR3 coding DNA: TGTGCCAGCCTAAACAGGGTGGAAGAGCAGTTCTTC.

This sequence joins TRBV5-6 and TRBJ1-1, with TRBD1 matching over 9 bases. With 0 bases clipped from V and 1 base from J, the junction kept 1 base outside the gene matches. The CDR3 extends over 15 amino acids. Germline values: CDR1 SGHDT, CDR2 YYEEEE. CDR3 in amino acids: CASSLEDRGNTEAFF. CDR3 coding DNA: TGTGCCAGCAGCTTGGAGGACAGGGGGAACACTGAAGCTTTCTTT.

The V gene is TRBV10-3, the J gene TRBJ1-6; D unclear. V was shortened by 0 bases and J by 7 bases, with 10 bases between the two germline ends. This CDR3 is 15 amino acids long. In germline, CDR1 is ENHRY, CDR2 SYGVKD. The CDR3 DNA follows: TGTGCCATCAGTGAGTCGGAGAGAGGAAATTCACCCCTCCACTTT. Translating it yields CAISESERGNSPLHF.

The chain has TRBV20-1 and TRBJ1-2, with a tentative D call TRBD1 (6 bases). Germline V lookup: CDR1 DFQATT, CDR2 SNEGSKA (reference sequence). This CDR3 spans 11 amino acids. V lost 4 bases and J lost 8, with 11 bases in between. CDR3 region: CSAMAGVGYTF. CDR3 sequence (DNA): TGCAGTGCTATGGCAGGGGTCGGCTACACCTTC.

This clone came up once. This rearrangement joins TRBV6-5 to TRBJ2-7; 8 positions match TRBD2. The trim removed 8 bases at V and 4 bases at J, leaving 7 bases unmatched. Germline V CDR1 and CDR2: MNHEY, SVGAGI. This CDR3 spans 13 amino acids. The CDR3 spells CASLTGGGYEQYF. The CDR3 DNA reads as TGTGCCAGCTTAACGGGAGGGGGATACGAGCAGTACTTC.

CDR3 in amino acids: CATSRDQSQGPIPQHF. The DNA for the CDR3 is TGTGCCACCAGCAGAGATCAGAGTCAGGGGCCGATACCCCAGCATTTT. J is TRBJ1-5 and V is TRBV15; tentative D call: TRBD1 (6 bases). The CDR3 length is 16 residues. Looked up from germline, CDR1 is LNHNV and CDR2 is YYDKDF (reference sequence). The germline V and J ends were trimmed by 0 bases and 10 bases, with 19 bases remaining between them.

This rearrangement joins TRBV19 to TRBJ1-3, with no clear D. The germline V and J ends were trimmed by 7 bases and 0 bases, with 10 bases remaining between them. The germline V gene has CDR1 LNHDA and CDR2 SQIVND (reference sequence). The length of the CDR3 is 14 residues. The CDR3 DNA sequence: TGTGCCAGTAACGCAGGAACCTCTGGAAACACCATATATTTT. Translation gives CASNAGTSGNTIYF.

The V gene is TRBV2, the J gene TRBJ2-3; 8 bases line up with TRBD2. V was pared by 7 bases and J by 0 bases, with 18 bases of the junction left unmatched. The CDR3 length is 19 residues. Germline V CDR1 and CDR2: SNHLY, FYNNEI. CDR3 sequence: CASKRIRSGSLTSTDTQYF. The CDR3, as DNA: TGTGCCAGCAAGAGGATTAGGAGCGGGAGCCTCACTAGCACAGATACGCAGTATTTT.

The chain uses TRBV18 and TRBJ1-4; D is possibly TRBD1 (6 bases). The CDR3 extends over 15 amino acids. Trimming shortened V by 4 bases and J by 0 bases, and 9 bases separated the two germline ends. Germline V gene sequence: CDR1 KGHSH, CDR2 LQKENI. The CDR3 region is CASSRDITTNEKLFF. The CDR3 nucleotides are TGTGCCAGCTCACGGGACATCACAACTAATGAAAAACTGTTTTTT.

The chain employs TRBV7-2 and TRBJ1-3; D might be TRBD1 (5 bases). The CDR3 is 17 amino acids. The germline V gene encodes CDR1 SGHTA and CDR2 FQGNSA. Trimming took 1 base from V and 0 from J, leaving 13 bases between them. CDR3 sequence: CASSLEWGGNSGNTIYF. CDR3 nucleotide sequence: TGTGCCAGCAGCTTAGAATGGGGCGGCAACTCTGGAAACACCATATATTTT.

With regard to this clone: This sample also contains other DNA sequences that code for the same CDR3. This chain links TRBV30 with TRBJ1-1; 9 bases fit TRBD1. The length of the CDR3 is 14 residues. Germline CDR1 is GTSNPN and CDR2 is SVGIG (reference sequence). V lost 1 base to trimming and J lost 3 bases; unmatched junction nucleotides: 3. The CDR3 region has the DNA TGTGCCTGGAGTGGGGGGACAGGGTACACTGAAGCTTTCTTT. Amino acid sequence: CAWSGGTGYTEAFF.

The chain carries TRBV5-6 and TRBJ1-3; a weak D match, TRBD1 (5 bases). The CDR3 is 14 residues long. CDR1 is SGHDT and CDR2 is YYEEEE in the germline V gene. Trimming shortened V by 6 bases and J by 3 bases, and 13 bases separated the two germline ends. CDR3 loop: CASKLRGVGNTIYF. CDR3 nucleotide sequence: TGTGCCAGCAAGTTGCGGGGGGTTGGAAACACCATATATTTT.

A single count supports this clone. The DNA for the CDR3 is TGCGCCAGCAGCCTAGCGGGGGTTGACGAGCAGTACTTC. Encoded protein: CASSLAGVDEQYF. The rearrangement joins TRBV5-1 to TRBJ2-7, with 10 bases matching TRBD2. The length of the CDR3 is 13 residues. With V trimmed by 4 bases and J by 5 bases, 3 bases remained unmatched. Looked up from germline, CDR1 is SGHRS and CDR2 is YFSETQ.

This clone was seen only a few times. The rearrangement uses TRBV15 and TRBJ2-5; 8 bases align to TRBD1. Germline V gives CDR1 LNHNV, CDR2 YYDKDF (reference sequence). CDR3 length equals 14 residues. The junction had 4 bases not matched to a gene; V was cut back by 5 bases and J by 2 bases. The CDR3 reads CATSVQGAQETQYF. In DNA form, the CDR3 reads TGTGCCACCAGCGTCCAGGGGGCTCAAGAGACCCAGTACTTC.